These 29 T cell receptor beta chains came from one sample sequenced in a study of T cells in Graves' hyperthyroidism and ophthalmopathy. The investigators amplified TCR beta CDR3 regions from RNA transcripts. Primed by the HTBI set, a first-round RT-PCR was run on the TCR CDR3. Using its own MiXCR run on the multiplex PCR reads, TCRdb lists one record per CDR3 protein. The sample gives about 420,000 distinct CDR3 sequences, approximately 15% of which show up once; around an eighth is in the top ten. Sequencing used blood. These receptors all stem from a woman aged 18-29 years with Graves' hyperthyroidism.

This clonotype was counted a single time. The V call is TRBV6-1, the J call TRBJ2-3; 12 bases are a match to TRBD2. The V gene's germline CDR1 is MNHNS and CDR2 SASEGT. The CDR3 totals 17 residues. Germline trimming cut 6 bases from V and 2 bases from J; bases unmatched to any gene: 9. Here the CDR3 reads CASRSSGLAGTTDTQYF. In DNA form, the CDR3 reads TGTGCCAGCAGGAGCTCAGGACTAGCGGGGACCACAGATACGCAGTATTTT.

The V call is TRBV20-1, the J call TRBJ2-2; TRBD1 agrees at 9 bases. J lost 1 base, V lost 6 bases, and 3 bases had no gene match. The CDR3 length is 14 residues. Per germline, CDR1 DFQATT and CDR2 SNEGSKA (reference sequence). The CDR3 spells CSALGQGNTGELFF. CDR3 DNA sequence: TGCAGTGCCCTGGGACAGGGGAACACCGGGGAGCTGTTTTTT.

This clonotype appeared many times. The rearrangement uses TRBV5-5 and TRBJ1-1; D may be TRBD1 (5 bases). V was trimmed by 0 bases and J by 0 bases, leaving 12 bases between them. The CDR3 runs 16 residues. Germline V gene data show CDR1 as SGHKS and CDR2 as YYEKEE (reference sequence). CDR3 DNA sequence: TGTGCCAGCAGCTTGGACAGGAGGACCATGAACACTGAAGCTTTCTTT. It yields the protein CASSLDRRTMNTEAFF.

This clonotype was observed at least ten times. The chain is built from TRBV5-5 and TRBJ2-1; 10 bases align to TRBD2. Trimming removed 1 base from V and 8 bases from J; junction bases left unmatched: 9. The CDR3 sequence is 16 residues long. The V gene's germline CDR1 is SGHKS and CDR2 YYEKEE (reference sequence). The CDR3 DNA is TGTGCCAGCAGCTTGAGCCCGGGACTAGCGAACGATGAGCAGTTCTTC. Protein product: CASSLSPGLANDEQFF. Drawing the rest from reference TRBV5-5 and TRBJ2-1, the complete variable domain is DAGVTQSPTHLIKTRGQQVTLRCSPISGHKSVSWYQQVLGQGPQFIFQYYEKEERGRGNFPDRFSARQFPNYSSELNVNALLLGDSALYLCASSLSPGLANDEQFFGPGTRLTVL.

The rearrangement uses TRBV2 and TRBJ2-2; 7 nucleotides agree with TRBD2. The CDR3 extends over 14 amino acids. V was clipped by 6 bases and J by 4 bases; unmatched bases: 5. The germline V gene has CDR1 SNHLY and CDR2 FYNNEI. The CDR3 DNA reads TGTGCCAGCAGCCAAAGCGGGGCCACCGGGGAGCTGTTTTTT. Protein product: CASSQSGATGELFF.

The V call is TRBV7-8, the J call TRBJ2-5, with 7 bases lining up with TRBD2. This CDR3 comprises 15 residues. Germline V CDR1 and CDR2: SGHVS, FQNEAQ. Trimming removed 1 base from V and 4 bases from J; junction bases left unmatched: 6. The CDR3 coding sequence is TGTGCCAGCAGCTTAGGGACTAGTGGGGTAGAGACCCAGTACTTC. It encodes CASSLGTSGVETQYF.

The rearrangement joins TRBV4-2 to TRBJ1-1, with a possible D match to TRBD1 (5 bases). This CDR3 region has 16 residues. Trimming pared 2 bases from V and 1 base from J, leaving 14 bases between. Per the germline V gene, CDR1 is LGHNA and CDR2 is YNFKEQ. The CDR3 coding sequence is TGTGCCAGCAGCCAAAGTGCTGGGGCCGCGAACACTGAAGCTTTCTTT. It specifies CASSQSAGAANTEAFF.

This clonotype was found a few times. The rearrangement uses TRBV19 and TRBJ2-1; 10 positions match TRBD2. The CDR3 has 15 residues. Germline V gene lookup returns CDR1 LNHDA and CDR2 SQIVND (reference sequence). The V segment lost 1 base and the J segment 5 bases; nucleotides outside the gene matches: 2. Here the CDR3 DNA reads TGTGCCAGTAGTATAGTAGCGGGAGGCCACAATGAGCAGTTCTTC. Its protein product is CASSIVAGGHNEQFF.

The genes are TRBV18 and TRBJ2-7; 9 positions match TRBD2. The CDR3 covers 16 residues. Germline CDR1 is KGHSH and CDR2 is LQKENI. The V segment lost 4 bases and the J segment 4 bases; nucleotides outside the gene matches: 11. DNA for the CDR3: TGTGCCAGCTCACGGCCGGGGAATAGCGGGGGATACGAGCAGTACTTC. Its protein is CASSRPGNSGGYEQYF.

The chain couples TRBV4-1 to TRBJ2-3, with 14 bases that match TRBD2. The J segment lost 0 bases and the V segment lost 2 bases, leaving 10 bases of the junction unmatched. The germline V gene has CDR1 MGHRA and CDR2 YSYEKL. The CDR3 has 20 residues. CDR3 in amino acids: CASSQPGLAGGRGSTDTQYF. CDR3 in DNA: TGCGCCAGCAGCCAACCCGGACTAGCGGGAGGACGAGGTAGCACAGATACGCAGTATTTT.

The CDR3 reads CASSQFRGQGALNPYNEQFF. CDR3 in DNA: TGTGCCAGCAGCCAATTCCGGGGACAGGGGGCACTCAACCCCTACAATGAGCAGTTCTTC. The chain employs TRBV14 and TRBJ2-1; the match to TRBD1 covers 12 bases. V shed 2 bases and J 2 bases; nucleotides not matched to a gene: 13. CDR1 SGHDN and CDR2 FVKESK come from the germline V gene. The CDR3 consists of 20 residues.

This chain links TRBV6-9 with TRBJ2-6, with a tentative D call TRBD1 (6 bases). Trimming removed 7 bases from V and 0 bases from J, with 19 bases in between. The V gene's germline CDR1 is MNHGY and CDR2 SVAAGI. This CDR3 is 18 amino acids long. The CDR3 protein is CASTTWGQLNSGANVLTF. DNA for the CDR3: TGTGCCAGCACCACTTGGGGGCAGTTGAACTCTGGGGCCAACGTCCTGACTTTC.

This clonotype was seen many times. This rearrangement joins TRBV7-2 to TRBJ2-7; 9 bases match TRBD2. Looked up from germline, CDR1 is SGHTA and CDR2 is FQGNSA. V trimming: 0 bases; J trimming: 7 bases; junction bases outside the gene matches: 10. The length of the CDR3 is 16 residues. The CDR3 DNA follows: TGTGCCAGCAGCTTAGCTCGGGGTAGCGGGGGACGAGAGCAGTACTTC. Translation gives CASSLARGSGGREQYF.

This clonotype has more than one count but fewer than ten. The chain employs TRBV19 and TRBJ1-5, with 8 positions matching TRBD1. The CDR3 totals 17 residues. V was pared by 7 bases and J by 2 bases, with 13 bases of the junction left unmatched. Per the germline V gene, CDR1 is LNHDA and CDR2 is SQIVND (reference sequence). Here the CDR3 DNA reads TGTGCCAGTAACTCACCTGGACAGGGCACAGGCAATCAGCCCCAGCATTTT. As protein: CASNSPGQGTGNQPQHF.

The chain couples TRBV3-1 to TRBJ1-3; D perhaps matches TRBD1 (6 bases). Trimming stripped 6 bases from V and 0 bases from J, with 15 bases between. Germline V CDR1 and CDR2: LGHDT, YNNKEL (reference sequence). The CDR3 contains 16 residues. The CDR3 here is CASSENRVASGNTIYF. Here the CDR3 DNA reads TGTGCCAGCAGTGAAAACAGGGTTGCCTCTGGAAACACCATATATTTT.

The chain uses TRBV27 and TRBJ2-5; D call uncertain. Germline-derived CDR1 and CDR2 are MNHEY and SMNVEV (reference sequence). V lost 0 bases, J lost 1 base, and 6 bases lay in between. The CDR3 extends over 14 amino acids. The DNA of the CDR3 is TGTGCCAGCAGTTTATCCCCCCGCCAAGAGACCCAGTACTTC. As protein: CASSLSPRQETQYF.

Here the CDR3 reads CASSRPLGGQNTEAFF. CDR3 coding DNA: TGTGCCAGCAGCCGCCCTTTAGGGGGCCAGAACACTGAAGCTTTCTTT. The genes are TRBV11-2 and TRBJ1-1, with 7 bases that match TRBD1. Trimming at V came to 5 bases and at J to 1 base, leaving 10 bases not matched to a gene. The germline CDR1 and CDR2 sequences are SGHAT and FQNNGV. The CDR3 spans 16 residues.

The V and J genes are TRBV20-1 and TRBJ1-2; unclear D gene. Trimming took off 3 bases at V and 4 bases at J, with 9 bases between the two ends. The CDR3 consists of 12 residues. Germline V gene data show CDR1 as DFQATT and CDR2 as SNEGSKA (reference sequence). The CDR3 loop reads CSASDSAYGYTF. CDR3 sequence (DNA): TGCAGTGCTAGTGATTCGGCCTATGGCTACACCTTC.

This clonotype was found many times. One end of the junction varies from germline; a read error may be responsible. This chain links TRBV7-7 with TRBJ2-7, with 8 positions matching TRBD1. The V gene's germline CDR1 is SSHAT and CDR2 FNYEAQ (reference sequence). The CDR3 runs 13 residues. As DNA, the CDR3 is TGTGCTAGCAGCTCCCGACAGGGGAGTGAGCAGTACTTC. The encoded protein is CASSSRQGSEQYF.

This clonotype was counted a few times. The chain combines TRBV7-3 with TRBJ1-1; 7 nucleotides line up with TRBD1. V dropped 5 bases and J dropped 1; count of bases not matched to a gene: 10. The CDR3 totals 16 residues. From germline, CDR1 is SGHTA and CDR2 FQGTGA. The CDR3 loop reads CASSPRGQVTNTEAFF. For the CDR3, the DNA is TGTGCCAGCAGCCCCCGCGGACAGGTCACGAACACTGAAGCTTTCTTT.

The chain carries TRBV13 and TRBJ2-7; 10 nucleotides match TRBD2. Germline V lookup: CDR1 PRHDT, CDR2 FYEKMQ (reference sequence). V shed 0 bases, J shed 3 bases, and the junction held 14 bases outside the gene matches. This CDR3 is 19 amino acids long. The CDR3 DNA follows: TGTGCCAGCAGCTTAGGCAGGCTAGCGGGAGAGTCCCCCCACTACGAGCAGTACTTC. Translating it yields CASSLGRLAGESPHYEQYF. Full variable domain (rest looked up from reference TRBV13 and TRBJ2-7): AAGVIQSPRHLIKEKRETATLKCYPIPRHDTVYWYQQGPGQDPQFLISFYEKMQSDKGSIPDRFSAQQFSDYHSELNMSSLELGDSALYFCASSLGRLAGESPHYEQYFGPGTRLTVT.

This clonotype was recorded a few times. The rearrangement links TRBV19 to TRBJ2-1, with 9 nucleotides matching TRBD2. CDR3 length: 18 residues. Germline-derived CDR1 and CDR2 are LNHDA and SQIVND (reference sequence). V trimming: 5 bases; J trimming: 2 bases; junction bases outside the gene matches: 13. The CDR3 region is CASSSRGSGGVTYNEQFF. In DNA form, the CDR3 reads TGTGCCAGTAGTTCCCGAGGTAGCGGGGGTGTTACCTACAATGAGCAGTTCTTC.

The chain links TRBV10-3 to TRBJ2-5; TRBD2 is a possible D gene (5 bases). Germline V CDR1 and CDR2: ENHRY, SYGVKD. V was clipped by 4 bases and J by 1 base, with 7 bases between them. This CDR3 contains 13 residues. CDR3 DNA sequence: TGTGCCATCAGTGCGGGATTCCAAGAGACCCAGTACTTC. It specifies CAISAGFQETQYF.

This clonotype has a handful of counts. V gene TRBV20-1 combines with J gene TRBJ1-6; weak D call: TRBD1 (5 bases). The CDR3 runs 15 residues. Germline CDR1 is DFQATT and CDR2 is SNEGSKA (reference sequence). The V end was cut by 6 bases, the J end by 7 bases, with 19 bases between. This chain's CDR3 is CSAQERDGGNSPLHF. The CDR3 coding sequence is TGCAGTGCCCAGGAGAGGGACGGCGGGAATTCACCCCTCCACTTT.

This clonotype was detected only a few times. CDR3 protein: CAIMGTSGGHEQFF. CDR3 bases: TGTGCCATCATGGGGACTAGCGGGGGCCATGAGCAGTTCTTC. This chain uses TRBV10-3 with TRBJ2-1, with 14 bases lining up with TRBD2. Unmatched junction bases numbered 4, after V lost 7 bases and J lost 8 bases. Per the germline V gene, CDR1 is ENHRY and CDR2 is SYGVKD. The CDR3 loop spans 14 amino acids.

This clonotype came up many times. V gene TRBV12-3 or TRBV12-4 combines with J gene TRBJ2-5; 7 bases match TRBD2. Trimming removed 5 bases from V and 5 bases from J; junction bases left unmatched: 20. The CDR3 runs to 18 residues. In nucleotides, the CDR3 is TGTGCCAGCAGTCTTAGCGGGCGTGGGCTTACATCGGACGAGACCCAGTACTTC. Protein sequence: CASSLSGRGLTSDETQYF.

This chain uses TRBV7-2 with TRBJ1-5; D remains unclear. The germline V and J ends were trimmed by 1 base and 4 bases, with 17 bases remaining between them. The germline gives CDR1 SGHTA, CDR2 FQGNSA. CDR3 size: 17 residues. CDR3 bases: TGTGCCAGCAGCTTAGGGGGATCCACGAGGGCAAATCAGCCCCAGCATTTT. Translated, it gives CASSLGGSTRANQPQHF.

This clonotype has ten or more counts. V gene TRBV5-1 combines with J gene TRBJ2-3; D is ambiguous. Germline V gene sequence: CDR1 SGHRS, CDR2 YFSETQ. The length of the CDR3 is 12 residues. Trimming took off 2 bases at V and 2 bases at J, with 3 bases between the two ends. The chain's CDR3 is CASSLYTDTQYF. The CDR3 nucleotides read TGCGCCAGCAGCTTATACACAGATACGCAGTATTTT.

The chain joins TRBV5-1 to TRBJ2-3; 9 nucleotides line up with TRBD2. V was pared by 1 base and J by 2 bases, with 5 bases of the junction left unmatched. The CDR3 contains 16 residues. Germline loops: CDR1 SGHRS, CDR2 YFSETQ. The CDR3 is CASSLSAGGLTDTQYF. The CDR3 DNA reads as TGCGCCAGCAGCTTGTCGGCGGGAGGGCTCACAGATACGCAGTATTTT.